Given below is one TCR beta chain in context. This entry belongs to a study of blood T cell repertoires in COVID-19. About the study: The United States, Italy and Spain were the sources of the acute and convalescent COVID-19 samples. T cells, B-cell-depleted T cells, or PBMCs provided the cDNA or gDNA that served as material.

Original processing notes: How many nucleated cells were present was estimated from reference gene primer amplification. The protocol was immunoSEQ multiplex PCR, while the TCRdb copy is restricted to in-frame clones and leaves out a portion. V and J calls and clone size are copied from that table; D and trimming were computed from the DNA. The sample gives 180,000 or so clones, around 78% of which show up once; 2.8% is in the top ten. This CDR3 is built from 14 residues. The V gene end was trimmed by 7 bases and the J gene end by 2 bases; junction bases not matched to a gene: 7. Germline V gives CDR1 SNHLY, CDR2 FYNNEI.

The chain has TRBV2 and TRBJ2-7; 8 bases align to TRBD1. The sample was peripheral blood. This sequence was found in a woman of 80 years or more with active or convalescent COVID-19. The CDR3 sequence is CASNRETGAYEQYF. DNA of the CDR3: TGTGCCAGCAACCGGGAGACAGGGGCCTACGAGCAGTACTTC.